The 13 T cell receptor beta chains reported below all come from one sample, sequenced in a study of CD8+CD57+ T cells in acquired aplastic anemia. Genomic DNA, serving as template, underwent TCR beta VDJ and CDR3 profiling. TCRdb reprocessed the reads with MiXCR, giving one entry per CDR3 protein. The sample consists of under 200,000 distinct CDR3 sequences, about half of them appearing once. CD8+CD57+ cell expansion had been shown by flow cytometry in patients chosen for sequencing. The source material was sorted CD4+, CD8+, or CD8+CD57+ T cells (not recorded which) from PBMCs. The receptors here all came from a human donor with aplastic anemia.

This clonotype was seen repeatedly, ten times or more. The V and J genes are TRBV11-1 and TRBJ2-7, with a weak D call TRBD1 (6 bases). V lost 3 bases and J 7 bases, leaving 16 bases between the germline ends. The CDR3 is 14 amino acids. Germline V gene lookup returns CDR1 SGHAT and CDR2 FQDESV (reference sequence). The DNA for the CDR3 is TGTGCCAGCAGCTTCCTATCGACAGGAACTGAGCAGTACTTC. Its protein product is CASSFLSTGTEQYF.

The sample holds many counts of this clonotype. This chain links TRBV5-1 with TRBJ1-1; no firm D call. This CDR3 contains 16 residues. Germline assignment: CDR1 SGHRS and CDR2 YFSETQ. Trimming took off 0 bases at V and 1 base at J, with 13 bases between the two ends. CDR3 loop: CASSLDPVSTNTEAFF. The CDR3 DNA reads as TGCGCCAGCAGCTTGGATCCTGTATCTACGAACACTGAAGCTTTCTTT.

The CDR3 sequence is CASSIGRIGNYGYTF. DNA of the CDR3: TGTGCCAGTAGTATCGGGCGGATTGGTAACTATGGCTACACCTTC. The rearrangement joins TRBV19 to TRBJ1-2; D unclear. This CDR3 region has 15 residues. The V end was cut by 3 bases, the J end by 1 base, with 12 bases between. The germline CDR1 and CDR2 sequences are LNHDA and SQIVND (reference sequence).

Ten or more counts support this clonotype. The rearrangement joins TRBV19 to TRBJ1-4; no reliable D call. The CDR3 is 15 amino acids. Germline V gives CDR1 LNHDA, CDR2 SQIVND (reference sequence). Trimming left V 7 bases short and J 0 bases short, with 12 bases between. CDR3 protein: CASNPTGSTNEKLFF. The CDR3 nucleotides are TGTGCCAGTAACCCGACTGGTTCAACTAATGAAAAACTGTTTTTT.

This clonotype occurred many times. This chain links TRBV20-1 with TRBJ2-3; D ambiguous. Germline CDR1 DFQATT, CDR2 SNEGSKA (reference sequence). Trimming left V 4 bases short and J 3 bases short, with 14 bases between. The CDR3 has 14 amino acids. CDR3: CSAKDGLETDTQYF. The CDR3 region has the DNA TGCAGTGCTAAGGACGGATTGGAAACAGATACGCAGTATTTT.

This clonotype was counted ten times or more. The chain has TRBV12-3 or TRBV12-4 and TRBJ1-1; 10 bases align to TRBD1. This CDR3 has 17 amino acids. V lost 5 bases and J lost 1; bases outside the gene matches: 10. The CDR3 loop is CASSIRQGAFGNTEAFF. The CDR3 region has the DNA TGTGCCAGCAGTATCAGACAGGGGGCGTTTGGGAACACTGAAGCTTTCTTT.

This clonotype has only one observation. The chain couples TRBV5-1 to TRBJ2-3; 9 bases are a match to TRBD1. Germline-derived CDR1 and CDR2 are SGHRS and YFSETQ. The trim removed 3 bases at V and 3 bases at J, leaving 5 bases unmatched. There are 15 residues in the CDR3. The CDR3 sequence: CASSSRDRVTDTQYF. The CDR3 DNA sequence: TGCGCCAGCAGCTCCCGGGACAGGGTAACAGATACGCAGTATTTT.

In this sample, this clonotype turned up a few times. A junction boundary mismatches the germline segment, possibly from a read error. The CDR3 coding sequence is TGTGCCAGCAGCTCACGGGACAGGGAAGACTTC. Protein sequence: CASSSRDREDF. The chain uses TRBV7-2 and TRBJ2-5; 9 bases map to TRBD1. The CDR3 sequence is 11 residues long. Germline CDR1 SGHTA, CDR2 FQGNSA.

The sample holds a few counts of this clonotype. With a much larger clone just one base away, this may be a read error. The CDR3 DNA reads TGCAGTGCTAGAGATCCCGGACAGGTAGATGGCTACACCTTC. Its translation is CSARDPGQVDGYTF. This chain connects TRBV20-1 to TRBJ1-2; 7 positions agree with TRBD1. CDR1 and CDR2 (germline): DFQATT, SNEGSKA (reference sequence). The V gene end was trimmed by 0 bases and the J gene end by 6 bases; junction bases not matched to a gene: 7. There are 14 residues in the CDR3.

This rearrangement joins TRBV6-5 to TRBJ2-5; 7 bases match TRBD1. This CDR3 has 16 amino acids. Trimming took 0 bases from V and 5 from J; bases not matched to a gene: 9. CDR1 and CDR2 from the germline V gene are MNHEY and SVGAGI. CDR3 bases: TGTGCCAGCAGTTACTCGGGCAGGGGGAGACAGGAGACCCAGTACTTC. Encoded protein: CASSYSGRGRQETQYF.

V gene TRBV7-9 combines with J gene TRBJ2-1; D is undetermined. The V gene's germline CDR1 is SEHNR and CDR2 FQNEAQ (reference sequence). The CDR3 sequence is 13 residues long. Trimming removed 0 bases at V and 9 bases at J, with 9 bases between. CDR3 DNA sequence: TGTGCCAGCAGCTTAGCGTATGGGTCTGAGCAGTTCTTC. Protein product: CASSLAYGSEQFF.

This clonotype has just a few counts. The chain has TRBV29-1 and TRBJ2-7; D might be TRBD1 (5 bases). CDR1 is SQVTM, CDR2 ANQGSEA, per germline. Between the trimmed V and J ends, which lost 7 bases and 3 bases, there was a span of 13 bases. The CDR3 has 12 residues. The CDR3 nucleotides read TGCAGCGCTGAGACAGATGACTACGAGCAGTACTTC. Its protein product is CSAETDDYEQYF.

J is TRBJ2-5 and V is TRBV5-1; D is perhaps TRBD1 or TRBD2 (5 bases each). The CDR3 totals 16 residues. V shed 1 base and J shed 5 bases, with 18 bases lying between them. CDR1 and CDR2 from the germline V gene are SGHRS and YFSETQ. The CDR3: CASSLTGALTGETQYF. The CDR3, as DNA: TGCGCCAGCAGCTTGACCGGGGCCCTGACGGGGGAGACCCAGTACTTC.